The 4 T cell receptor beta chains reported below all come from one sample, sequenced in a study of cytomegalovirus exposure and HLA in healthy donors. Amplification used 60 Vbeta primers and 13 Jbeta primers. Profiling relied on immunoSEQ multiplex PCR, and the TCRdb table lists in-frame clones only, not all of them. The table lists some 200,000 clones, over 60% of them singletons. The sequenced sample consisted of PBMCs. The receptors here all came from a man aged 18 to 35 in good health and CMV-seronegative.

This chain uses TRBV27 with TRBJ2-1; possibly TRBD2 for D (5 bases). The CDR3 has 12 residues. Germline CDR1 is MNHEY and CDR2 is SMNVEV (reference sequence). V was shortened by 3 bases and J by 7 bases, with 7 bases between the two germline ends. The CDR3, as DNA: TGTGCCAGCAGTTTCGGCGGGAATGAGCAGTTCTTC. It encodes CASSFGGNEQFF.

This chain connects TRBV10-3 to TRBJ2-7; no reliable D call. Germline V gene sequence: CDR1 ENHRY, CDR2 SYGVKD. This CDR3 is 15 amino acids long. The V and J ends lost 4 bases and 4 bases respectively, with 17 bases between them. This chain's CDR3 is CAISGLGGDVYEQYF. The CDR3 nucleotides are TGTGCCATCAGTGGGCTCGGCGGAGACGTTTACGAGCAGTACTTC.

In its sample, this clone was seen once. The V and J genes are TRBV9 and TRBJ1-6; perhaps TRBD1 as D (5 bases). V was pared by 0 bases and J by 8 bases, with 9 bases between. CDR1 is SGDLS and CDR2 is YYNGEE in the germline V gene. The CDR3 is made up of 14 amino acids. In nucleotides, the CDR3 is TGTGCCAGCAGCGTAGAGGGGAGGGATTCACCCCTCCACTTT. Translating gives CASSVEGRDSPLHF. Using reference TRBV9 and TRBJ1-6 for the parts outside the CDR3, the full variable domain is DSGVTQTPKHLITATGQRVTLRCSPRSGDLSVYWYQQSLDQGLQFLIQYYNGEERAKGNILERFSAQQFPDLHSELNLSSLELGDSALYFCASSVEGRDSPLHFGNGTRLTVT.

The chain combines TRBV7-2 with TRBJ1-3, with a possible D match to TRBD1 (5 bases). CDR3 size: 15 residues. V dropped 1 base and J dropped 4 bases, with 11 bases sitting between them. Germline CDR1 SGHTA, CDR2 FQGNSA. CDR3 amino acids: CASSLGWGTGNTIYF. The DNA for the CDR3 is TGTGCCAGCAGCTTAGGATGGGGCACAGGAAACACCATATATTTT.